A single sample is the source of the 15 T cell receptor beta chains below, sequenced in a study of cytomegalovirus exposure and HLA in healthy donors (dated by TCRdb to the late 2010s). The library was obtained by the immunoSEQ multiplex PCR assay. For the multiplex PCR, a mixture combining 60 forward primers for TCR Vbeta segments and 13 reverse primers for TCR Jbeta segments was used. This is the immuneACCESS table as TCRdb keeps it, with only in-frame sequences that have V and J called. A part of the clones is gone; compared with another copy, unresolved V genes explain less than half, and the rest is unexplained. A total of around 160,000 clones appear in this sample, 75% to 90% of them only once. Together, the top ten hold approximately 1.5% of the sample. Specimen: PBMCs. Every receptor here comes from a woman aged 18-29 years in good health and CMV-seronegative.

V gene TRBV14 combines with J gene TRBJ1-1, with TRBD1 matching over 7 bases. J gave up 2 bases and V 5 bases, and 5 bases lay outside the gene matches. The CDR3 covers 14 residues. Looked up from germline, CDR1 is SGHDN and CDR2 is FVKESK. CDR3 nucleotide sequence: TGTGCCAGCAGCTCACAGGGGATTAACACTGAAGCTTTCTTT. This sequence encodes CASSSQGINTEAFF. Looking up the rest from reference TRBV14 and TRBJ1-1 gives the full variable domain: EAGVTQFPSHSVIEKGQTVTLRCDPISGHDNLYWYRRVMGKEIKFLLHFVKESKQDESGMPNNRFLAERTGGTYSTLKVQPAELEDSGVYFCASSSQGINTEAFFGQGTRLTVV.

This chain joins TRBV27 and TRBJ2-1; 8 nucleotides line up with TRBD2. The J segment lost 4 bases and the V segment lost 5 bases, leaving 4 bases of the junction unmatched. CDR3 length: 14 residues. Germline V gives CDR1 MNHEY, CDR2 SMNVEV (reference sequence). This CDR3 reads CASSLAGEYNEQFF. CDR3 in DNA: TGTGCCAGCAGTCTAGCGGGCGAATACAATGAGCAGTTCTTC.

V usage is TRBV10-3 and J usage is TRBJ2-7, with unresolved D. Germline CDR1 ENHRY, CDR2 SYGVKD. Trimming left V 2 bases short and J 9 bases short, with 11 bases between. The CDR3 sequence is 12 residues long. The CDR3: CAISETSLRQYF. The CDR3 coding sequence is TGTGCCATCAGTGAGACCTCCCTCAGGCAGTACTTC.

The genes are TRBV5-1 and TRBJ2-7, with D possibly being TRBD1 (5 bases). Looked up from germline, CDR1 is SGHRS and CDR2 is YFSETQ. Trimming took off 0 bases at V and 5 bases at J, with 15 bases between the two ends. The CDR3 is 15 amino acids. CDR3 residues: CASSLEAGSGNEQYF. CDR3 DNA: TGCGCCAGCAGCTTGGAGGCAGGGTCGGGTAACGAGCAGTACTTC.

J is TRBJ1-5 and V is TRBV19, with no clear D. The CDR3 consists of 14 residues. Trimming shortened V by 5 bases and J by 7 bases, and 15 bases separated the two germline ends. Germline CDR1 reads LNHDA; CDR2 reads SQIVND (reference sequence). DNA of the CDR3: TGTGCCAGTAGTGAGGAGGGAGGGTGGCAGCCCCAGCATTTT. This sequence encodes CASSEEGGWQPQHF.

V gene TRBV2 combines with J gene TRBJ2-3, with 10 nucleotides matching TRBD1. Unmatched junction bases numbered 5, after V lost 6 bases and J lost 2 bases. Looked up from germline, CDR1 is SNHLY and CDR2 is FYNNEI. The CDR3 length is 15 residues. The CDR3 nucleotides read TGTGCCAGCAGGTTGGACAGGGGGGCCACAGATACGCAGTATTTT. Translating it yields CASRLDRGATDTQYF.

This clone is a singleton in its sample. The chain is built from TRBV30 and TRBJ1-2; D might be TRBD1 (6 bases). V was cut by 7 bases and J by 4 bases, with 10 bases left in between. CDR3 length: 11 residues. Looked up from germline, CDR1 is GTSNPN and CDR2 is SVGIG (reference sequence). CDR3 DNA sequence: TGTGCCTCCAGGGGTACCTATGGCTACACCTTC. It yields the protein CASRGTYGYTF.

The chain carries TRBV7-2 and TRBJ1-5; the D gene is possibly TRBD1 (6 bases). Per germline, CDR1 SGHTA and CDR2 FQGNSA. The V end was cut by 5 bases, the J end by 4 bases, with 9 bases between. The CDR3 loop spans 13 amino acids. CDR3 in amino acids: CASSDRSNQPQHF. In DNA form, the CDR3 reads TGTGCCAGCAGCGACAGGTCTAATCAGCCCCAGCATTTT.

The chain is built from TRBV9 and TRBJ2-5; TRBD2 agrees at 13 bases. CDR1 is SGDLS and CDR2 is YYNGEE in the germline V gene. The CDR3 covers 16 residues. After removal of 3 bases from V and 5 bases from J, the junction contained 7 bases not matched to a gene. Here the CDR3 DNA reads TGTGCCAGCAGCGGGACTAGCGGGGGCCGAGGGGAGACCCAGTACTTC. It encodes CASSGTSGGRGETQYF.

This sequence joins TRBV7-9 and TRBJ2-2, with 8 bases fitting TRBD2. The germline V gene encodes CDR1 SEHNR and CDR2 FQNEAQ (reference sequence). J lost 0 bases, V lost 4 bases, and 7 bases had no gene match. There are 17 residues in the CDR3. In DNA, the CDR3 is TGTGCCAGCAGCTCCGGGGCGGGGGGCACGAACACCGGGGAGCTGTTTTTT. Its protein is CASSSGAGGTNTGELFF.

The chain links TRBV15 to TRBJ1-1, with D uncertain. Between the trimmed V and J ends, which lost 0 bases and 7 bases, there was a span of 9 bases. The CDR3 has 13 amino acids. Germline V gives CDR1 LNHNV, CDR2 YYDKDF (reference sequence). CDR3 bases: TGTGCCACCAGCAGAGAACCCAATAGTGAAGCTTTCTTT. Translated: CATSREPNSEAFF.

This CDR3 is CAWSKMDRNQPQHF. CDR3 coding DNA: TGTGCCTGGAGTAAAATGGACAGAAATCAGCCCCAGCATTTT. The chain couples TRBV30 to TRBJ1-5; TRBD1 is a possible D gene (6 bases). CDR1 and CDR2 from the germline V gene are GTSNPN and SVGIG (reference sequence). V lost 2 bases, J lost 4 bases, and 12 bases lay in between. The CDR3 contains 14 residues.

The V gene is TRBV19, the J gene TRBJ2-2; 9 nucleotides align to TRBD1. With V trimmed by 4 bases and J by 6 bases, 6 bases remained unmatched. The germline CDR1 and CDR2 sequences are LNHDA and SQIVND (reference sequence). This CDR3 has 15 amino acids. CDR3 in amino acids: CASSRARQGAGELFF. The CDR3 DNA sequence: TGTGCCAGTAGTAGGGCCCGACAGGGGGCCGGGGAGCTGTTTTTT.

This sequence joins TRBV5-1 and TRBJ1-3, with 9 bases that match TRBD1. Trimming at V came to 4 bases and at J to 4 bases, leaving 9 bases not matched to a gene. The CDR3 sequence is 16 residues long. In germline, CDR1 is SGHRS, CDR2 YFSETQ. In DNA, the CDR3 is TGCGCCAGCAGCAGCAGAACAGGGGGCACAGGAAACACCATATATTTT. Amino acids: CASSSRTGGTGNTIYF.

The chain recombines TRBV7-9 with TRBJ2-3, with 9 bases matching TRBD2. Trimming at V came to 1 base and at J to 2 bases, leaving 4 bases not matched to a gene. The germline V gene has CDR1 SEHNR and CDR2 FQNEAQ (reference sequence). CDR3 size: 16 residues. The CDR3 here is CASSLGLAGITDTQYF. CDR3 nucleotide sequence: TGTGCCAGCAGCTTAGGGCTAGCGGGGATCACAGATACGCAGTATTTT.